Shown below are 9 T cell receptor beta chains from a single sample sequenced in a study of T cell changes during pregnancy in multiple sclerosis. The repertoire was sequenced with immunoSEQ multiplex PCR; TCRdb's copy has only in-frame clones and lacks some. The table has 65,000 to 90,000 clones, roughly nine tenths seen once. The sample here was PBMCs, taken in the first trimester of pregnancy. The receptors were gathered from a female donor in good health, serving as a control in a pregnancy study. Some clones in this sample may be carry-over from other donors' samples.

This chain joins TRBV25-1 and TRBJ1-5; D is unresolved. The germline V and J ends were trimmed by 6 bases and 6 bases, with 12 bases remaining between them. CDR1 is MGHDK and CDR2 is SYGVNS in the germline V gene. The CDR3 is made up of 13 amino acids. CDR3 bases: TGTGCCAGCAGCTGGGAGGAGGGTCAGCCCCAGCATTTT. Amino acids: CASSWEEGQPQHF. The variable domain in full, with the rest retrieved from reference TRBV25-1 and TRBJ1-5, is EADIYQTPRYLVIGTGKKITLECSQTMGHDKMYWYQQDPGMELHLIHYSYGVNSTEKGDLSSESTVSRIRTEHFPLTLESARPSHTSQYLCASSWEEGQPQHFGDGTRLSIL.

This chain connects TRBV14 to TRBJ2-1; perhaps TRBD2 as D (5 bases). V lost 1 base to trimming and J lost 3 bases, with 10 bases between them. CDR1 is SGHDN, CDR2 FVKESK, per germline. The CDR3 contains 15 residues. CDR3 in DNA: TGTGCCAGCAGCCAAGTCTGGGAGCGCTACAATGAGCAGTTCTTC. This encodes CASSQVWERYNEQFF.

The genes are TRBV7-9 and TRBJ2-7; D uncertain. CDR1 is SEHNR, CDR2 FQNEAQ, per germline (reference sequence). Trimming took 3 bases from V and 3 from J, leaving 9 bases between them. The CDR3 spans 13 residues. The CDR3 region has the DNA TGTGCCAGCAGCTTCCACGCGATCTACGAGCAGTACTTC. It yields the protein CASSFHAIYEQYF.

J is TRBJ2-6 and V is TRBV6-6; D perhaps matches TRBD1 (6 bases). V lost 6 bases and J lost 0, with 12 bases in between. The CDR3 is made up of 16 amino acids. Germline V gene data show CDR1 as MNHNY and CDR2 as SVGAGI (reference sequence). The CDR3 reads CASSGQPPSGANVLTF. In DNA form, the CDR3 reads TGTGCCAGCAGCGGACAGCCGCCCTCTGGGGCCAACGTCCTGACTTTC.

The rearrangement links TRBV19 to TRBJ2-2; a possible D gene is TRBD2 (6 bases). Per the germline V gene, CDR1 is LNHDA and CDR2 is SQIVND (reference sequence). Trimming took off 6 bases at V and 2 bases at J, with 10 bases between the two ends. The CDR3 sequence is 14 residues long. DNA of the CDR3: TGTGCCAGTAGATCAGCGGGTAACACCGGGGAGCTGTTTTTT. It encodes CASRSAGNTGELFF.

The chain has TRBV7-9 and TRBJ2-2; TRBD2 agrees at 8 bases. Germline CDR1 is SEHNR and CDR2 is FQNEAQ (reference sequence). V gave up 4 bases and J gave up 3 bases; unmatched junction bases: 1. The CDR3 consists of 14 residues. CDR3 in amino acids: CASSSGGYTGELFF. CDR3 bases: TGTGCCAGCAGCTCGGGAGGGTACACCGGGGAGCTGTTTTTT.

The gene calls are TRBV7-9 and TRBJ1-4, with 8 bases lining up with TRBD1. V was pared by 1 base and J by 7 bases, with 11 bases of the junction left unmatched. The CDR3 is 17 amino acids. Germline CDR1 and CDR2: SEHNR and FQNEAQ (reference sequence). In nucleotides, the CDR3 is TGTGCCAGCAGCTTAGGGGGTTCGGAGACAGGGGTTGAAAAACTGTTTTTT. Protein: CASSLGGSETGVEKLFF.

The CDR3 region is CASSQETGGSEKLFF. CDR3 coding DNA: TGTGCCAGCAGCCAAGAGACAGGGGGAAGTGAAAAACTGTTTTTT. The rearrangement links TRBV4-2 to TRBJ1-4; 9 bases are shared with TRBD1. The V gene's germline CDR1 is LGHNA and CDR2 YNFKEQ. The J segment lost 7 bases and the V segment lost 0 bases, leaving 3 bases of the junction unmatched. The CDR3 is 15 residues long.

This sequence joins TRBV5-1 and TRBJ1-1, with 7 bases matching TRBD1. The CDR3 extends over 16 amino acids. CDR1 is SGHRS, CDR2 YFSETQ, per germline. J lost 2 bases, V lost 4 bases, and 11 bases had no gene match. The CDR3 protein is CASSTHLRGRNTEAFF. The CDR3 DNA reads TGCGCCAGCAGCACTCACCTCAGGGGGAGAAACACTGAAGCTTTCTTT.